Below, one T cell receptor beta chain is given with its context. Its target is not known. V dropped 1 base and J dropped 3 bases, with 16 bases sitting between them. The CDR3 is 17 residues long. Germline V gene sequence: CDR1 LGHNA, CDR2 YSLEER. The PCR used 60 Vbeta and 13 Jbeta primers. Repertoires were generated with immunoSEQ multiplex PCR, while TCRdb's copy carries only in-frame clones and drops some. The table shows fewer than 200,000 clones, with 82% occurring only once. The data stem from a study of cytomegalovirus exposure and HLA in healthy donors. Study-wide results and limits: Using the classifier, cytomegalovirus status was reportedly diagnosed with high specificity and sensitivity. As a later analysis revealed, the rate of TCR association differed by HLA locus, with DRB1 most and HLA-C fewest. Per published accounts, TCR beta sequences correctly predicted the HLA-A and HLA-B alleles of most subjects.

This clonotype was obtained from a girl aged 10 to 17 in good health and CMV-seropositive. The chain has TRBV4-3 and TRBJ2-1, with D possibly TRBD2 on 6 matching bases. Sequencing input: PBMCs. In DNA form, the CDR3 reads TGCGCCAGCAGCCAAGTTTTAGGAGGGGCCAACTACAATGAGCAGTTCTTC. It codes for CASSQVLGGANYNEQFF.